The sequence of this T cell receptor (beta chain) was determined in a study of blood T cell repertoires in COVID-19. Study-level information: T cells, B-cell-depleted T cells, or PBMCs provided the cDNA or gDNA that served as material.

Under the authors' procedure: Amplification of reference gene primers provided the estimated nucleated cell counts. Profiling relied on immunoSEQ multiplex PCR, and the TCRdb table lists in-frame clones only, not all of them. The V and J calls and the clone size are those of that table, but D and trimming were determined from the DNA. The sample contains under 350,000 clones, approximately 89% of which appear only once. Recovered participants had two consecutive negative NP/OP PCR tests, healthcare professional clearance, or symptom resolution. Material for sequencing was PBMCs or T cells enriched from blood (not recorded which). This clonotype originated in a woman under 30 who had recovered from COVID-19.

The CDR3 nucleotides are TGTGCCAGCAGGCGGAGCTCCTACAATGAGCAGTTCTTC. Its protein is CASRRSSYNEQFF. The V and J genes are TRBV6-5 and TRBJ2-1, with unresolved D. Germline V gives CDR1 MNHEY, CDR2 SVGAGI. CDR3 length: 13 residues. Trimming stripped 6 bases from V and 0 bases from J, with 6 bases between.